The present entry profiles one T cell receptor beta chain with its context. Its antigen is unknown. It has no much larger one-base neighbor in the sample; base qualities were not kept. To demonstrate the VDJtools post-analysis software, the study profiled TCR beta repertoires from the peripheral blood of 10 to 15 young patients with multiple sclerosis. The patients with multiple sclerosis were children and adolescents between 6 and 15 years of age. From the cysteine through the phenylalanine, the CDR3 covers 11 amino acids. The retained sequence is limited to the CDR3, 33 bases, with the frame set at the first base. V loses 2 bases of germline sequence and J loses 6 bases, and the interval between the two ends is 2 bases. According to the germline V gene, CDR1 reads SGHVS and CDR2 reads FQNEAQ. This specimen belongs to a study of post-analysis software for immune sequencing data (dated by TCRdb to between 2014 and 2017). With regard to the full study: Relapsing-remitting, secondary progressive and progressive-relapsing multiple sclerosis were recorded as disease courses, and subtype annotation was lacking for some patients. The patient repertoires were set against eleven to twelve previously published healthy control repertoires from donors whose ages ranged from roughly 6 to 26 years. A subset of samples was prepared in parallel using single-end sample barcoding, then pooled and co-amplified after Illumina adapter ligation.

The library was produced with PCR. Sequencer: Illumina HiSeq 2500. To reduce PCR and sequencing biases, unique molecular identifiers were incorporated into the TCR beta cDNA libraries. Approximately 500,000 cDNA molecules were obtained per 1 to 10 million input T cells, so each molecule approximated one T cell. The same protocol used for the earlier healthy control dataset was applied to prepare and sequence the patient libraries. Within a given batch, samples were prepared together, multiplexed and sequenced on the same HiSeq lane. The paper's processing steps were these. Raw barcoded reads were processed with MIGEC, discarding single-read molecular identifier groups before consensus assembly and CDR3 extraction. Clonotype tables were post-analysed with VDJtools, and diversity was normalized by down-sampling all datasets to the smallest sample size. Repertoire overlap clustering matched CDR3 amino acid but not nucleotide sequences to correct batch-related cross-sample contamination. The public reads were reanalyzed by TCRdb: fastp trimming at Q25, MiXCR alignment, in-frame beta chains only. A single entry per CDR3 protein holds the most common genes and DNA from its merged rows. Clone size and V and J calls follow TCRdb, not the original study. The sample table records around 500,000 distinct CDR3 sequences; around a third of these occur just once. The ten largest clones represent around 5.9% of the sample.

Points the paper makes about the study in general: Multiple sclerosis patients had significantly lower normalized Chao1 diversity than controls, a result that suggests substantial peripheral T-cell clonal expansion. Patients showed significantly higher frequencies than controls for roughly 5 TRBV segments, among them TRBV5-6, TRBV5-1 and TRBV20-1. The control group was slightly older than the multiple sclerosis patient group. Direct clustering with F measure revealed strong co-clustering of samples prepared in the same batch, which led to a batch-effect correction.

This sequence originates from a girl under 18 with multiple sclerosis. The chain is encoded by TRBV7-8 joined to TRBJ1-3, with an unclear D gene assignment. Sequenced sample: blood. For the CDR3, the sequence is CASSLLNTIYF. The DNA sequence is as follows: TGTGCCAGCAGCTTACTAAACACCATATATTTT. The CDR3 plus the reference TRBV7-8 and TRBJ1-3 genes for the other parts give the full variable domain: GAGVSQSPRYKVAKRGQDVALRCDPISGHVSLFWYQQALGQGPEFLTYFQNEAQLDKSGLPSDRFFAERPEGSVSTLKIQRTQQEDSAVYLCASSLLNTIYFGEGSWLTVV.